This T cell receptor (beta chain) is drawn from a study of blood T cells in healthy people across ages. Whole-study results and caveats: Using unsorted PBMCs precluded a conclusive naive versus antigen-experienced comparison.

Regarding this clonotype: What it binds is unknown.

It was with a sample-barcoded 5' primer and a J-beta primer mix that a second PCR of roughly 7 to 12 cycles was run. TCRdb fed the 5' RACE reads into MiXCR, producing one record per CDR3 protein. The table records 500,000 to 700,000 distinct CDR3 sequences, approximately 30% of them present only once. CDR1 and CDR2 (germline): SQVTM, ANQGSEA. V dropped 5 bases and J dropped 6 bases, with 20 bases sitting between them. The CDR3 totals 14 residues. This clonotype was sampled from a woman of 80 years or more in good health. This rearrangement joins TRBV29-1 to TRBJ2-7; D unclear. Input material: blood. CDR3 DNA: TGCAGCGTTCGATTCAGAATATACAAAGGCGAGCAGTACTTC. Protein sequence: CSVRFRIYKGEQYF.